Below, 6 T cell receptor beta chains from the same sample are listed, as sequenced in a study of blood T cell repertoires in COVID-19. Assay: immunoSEQ multiplex PCR; the TCRdb copy retains only in-frame clones and omits some. The sample consists of roughly 63,000 clones, 74% of them appearing once. The source material was peripheral blood. Every receptor here comes from a woman of 80 years or more with acute or convalescent COVID-19.

The V gene is TRBV6-4, the J gene TRBJ2-3; no clear D. CDR1 and CDR2 from the germline V gene are MRHNA and SNTAGT. The CDR3 length is 15 residues. The V end lost 5 bases, the J end lost 4 bases, and 16 bases lay between the germline ends. In DNA form, the CDR3 reads TGTGCCAGCAGTCCGCAAGCGAGTAGTCCAGATACGCAGTATTTT. This translates into CASSPQASSPDTQYF.

The chain employs TRBV6-5 and TRBJ1-5; 7 bases line up with TRBD1. Per germline, CDR1 MNHEY and CDR2 SVGAGI. V shed 2 bases, J shed 4 bases, and the junction held 5 bases outside the gene matches. The CDR3 runs 15 residues. CDR3 amino acids: CASSYDRVGNQPQHF. The CDR3 DNA sequence: TGTGCCAGCAGTTACGACAGGGTGGGGAATCAGCCCCAGCATTTT.

V usage is TRBV19 and J usage is TRBJ2-2; D is perhaps TRBD1 (5 bases). In germline, CDR1 is LNHDA, CDR2 SQIVND (reference sequence). The length of the CDR3 is 14 residues. V was cut by 4 bases and J by 4 bases, with 10 bases left in between. DNA for the CDR3: TGTGCCAGTAGTACCCAGGGCGCCACCGGGGAGCTGTTTTTT. This gives the protein CASSTQGATGELFF.

The chain is built from TRBV5-8 and TRBJ1-5; 9 positions agree with TRBD1. The J segment lost 5 bases and the V segment lost 4 bases, leaving 1 base of the junction unmatched. The CDR3 spans 13 residues. Germline values: CDR1 SGHTS, CDR2 YDEGEE. The CDR3 nucleotides are TGTGCCAGCAGCCGGGACAGGGATCAGCCCCAGCATTTT. It is translated as CASSRDRDQPQHF. The whole variable domain, filled in from reference TRBV5-8 and TRBJ1-5, reads EAGVTQSPTHLIKTRGQQATLRCSPISGHTSVYWYQQALGLGLQFLLWYDEGEERNRGNFPPRFSGRQFPNYSSELNVNALELEDSALYLCASSRDRDQPQHFGDGTRLSIL.

This clone has a single count. The gene calls are TRBV28 and TRBJ2-7, with 8 bases lining up with TRBD1. Looked up from germline, CDR1 is MDHEN and CDR2 is SYDVKM. CDR3 size: 15 residues. V dropped 5 bases and J dropped 4; count of bases not matched to a gene: 10. The CDR3, as DNA: TGTGCCAGCAGTCAACCGGGACAGGCCTTATACGAGCAGTACTTC. It codes for CASSQPGQALYEQYF.

The chain joins TRBV5-4 to TRBJ2-3, with TRBD1 identical over 7 bases. V lost 0 bases to trimming and J lost 0 bases; unmatched junction nucleotides: 4. From germline, CDR1 is SGHNT and CDR2 YYREEE (reference sequence). This CDR3 contains 16 residues. The CDR3 region is CASSLDRGPSTDTQYF. The CDR3 bases are TGTGCCAGCAGCTTGGACAGGGGCCCTAGCACAGATACGCAGTATTTT.